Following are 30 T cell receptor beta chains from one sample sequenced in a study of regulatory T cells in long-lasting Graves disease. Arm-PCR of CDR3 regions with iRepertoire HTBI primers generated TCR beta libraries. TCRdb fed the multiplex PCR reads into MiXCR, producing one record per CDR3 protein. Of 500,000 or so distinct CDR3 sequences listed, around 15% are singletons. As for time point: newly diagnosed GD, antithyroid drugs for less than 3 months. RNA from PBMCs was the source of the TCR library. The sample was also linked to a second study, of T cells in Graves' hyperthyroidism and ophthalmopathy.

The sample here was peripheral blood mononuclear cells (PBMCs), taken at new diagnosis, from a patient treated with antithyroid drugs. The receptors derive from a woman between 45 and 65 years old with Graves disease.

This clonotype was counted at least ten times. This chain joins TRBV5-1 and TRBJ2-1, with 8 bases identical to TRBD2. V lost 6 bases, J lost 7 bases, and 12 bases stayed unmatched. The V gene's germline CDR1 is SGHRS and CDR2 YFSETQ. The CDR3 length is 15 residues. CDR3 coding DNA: TGCGCCAGCAAACCCAGCGGGAGCCCGGCTAATGAGCAGTTCTTC. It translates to CASKPSGSPANEQFF.

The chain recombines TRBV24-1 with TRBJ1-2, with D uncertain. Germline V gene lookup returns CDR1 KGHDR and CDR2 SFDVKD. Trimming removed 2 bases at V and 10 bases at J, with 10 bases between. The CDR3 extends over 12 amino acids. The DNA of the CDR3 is TGTGCCACCAGTGATTCCGGGATTCCCTACACCTTC. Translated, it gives CATSDSGIPYTF.

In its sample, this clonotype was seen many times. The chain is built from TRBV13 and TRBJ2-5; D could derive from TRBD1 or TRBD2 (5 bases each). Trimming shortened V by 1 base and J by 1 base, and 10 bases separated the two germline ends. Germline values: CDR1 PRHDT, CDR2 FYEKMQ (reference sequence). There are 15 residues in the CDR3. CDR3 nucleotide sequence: TGTGCCAGCAGCTTAGAGGGGCGGGTCCAAGAGACCCAGTACTTC. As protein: CASSLEGRVQETQYF.

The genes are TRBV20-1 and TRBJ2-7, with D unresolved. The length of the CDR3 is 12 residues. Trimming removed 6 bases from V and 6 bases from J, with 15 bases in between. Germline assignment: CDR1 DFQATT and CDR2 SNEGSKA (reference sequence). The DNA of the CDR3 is TGCAGTGCACCGGACCGAGACCGCGAGCAGTACTTC. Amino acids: CSAPDRDREQYF.

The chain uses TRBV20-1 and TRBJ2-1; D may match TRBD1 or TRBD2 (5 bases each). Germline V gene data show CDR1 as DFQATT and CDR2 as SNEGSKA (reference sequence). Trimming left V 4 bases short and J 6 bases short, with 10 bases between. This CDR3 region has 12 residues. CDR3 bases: TGCAGTGCTATTGGGGGAAGCAATGAGCAGTTCTTC. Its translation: CSAIGGSNEQFF.

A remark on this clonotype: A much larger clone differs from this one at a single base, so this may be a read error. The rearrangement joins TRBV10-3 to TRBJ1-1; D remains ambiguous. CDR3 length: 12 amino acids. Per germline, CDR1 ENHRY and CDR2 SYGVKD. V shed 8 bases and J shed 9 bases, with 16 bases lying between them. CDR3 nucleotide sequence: TGTGCCATCGGGTGGAGTGGCAGTCAAGCTTTCTTT. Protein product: CAIGWSGSQAFF.

CDR3 bases: TGCAGTGCTAGAGCCCTAGCGGTTCTCCTAGCCAAAAACATTCAGTACTTC. Encoded protein: CSARALAVLLAKNIQYF. V gene TRBV20-1 combines with J gene TRBJ2-4; 7 positions agree with TRBD2. CDR3 length: 17 residues. After removal of 1 base from V and 0 bases from J, the junction contained 9 bases not matched to a gene. Looked up from germline, CDR1 is DFQATT and CDR2 is SNEGSKA (reference sequence).

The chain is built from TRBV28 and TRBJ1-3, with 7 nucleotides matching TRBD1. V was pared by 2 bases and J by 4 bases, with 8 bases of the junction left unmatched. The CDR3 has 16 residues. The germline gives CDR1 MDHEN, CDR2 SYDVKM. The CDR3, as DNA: TGTGCCAGCAGTTTAAGTAGGGGGCTTACCGGAAACACCATATATTTT. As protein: CASSLSRGLTGNTIYF.

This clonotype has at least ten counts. This chain's CDR3 is CASGAGTGDVGEQFF. Written as DNA, the CDR3 is TGTGCCAGCGGGGCGGGGACAGGGGACGTGGGTGAGCAGTTCTTC. The chain has TRBV27 and TRBJ2-1, with 10 bases lining up with TRBD1. The CDR3 is made up of 15 amino acids. Trimming took 8 bases from V and 9 from J; bases not matched to a gene: 13. Germline CDR1 MNHEY, CDR2 SMNVEV (reference sequence).

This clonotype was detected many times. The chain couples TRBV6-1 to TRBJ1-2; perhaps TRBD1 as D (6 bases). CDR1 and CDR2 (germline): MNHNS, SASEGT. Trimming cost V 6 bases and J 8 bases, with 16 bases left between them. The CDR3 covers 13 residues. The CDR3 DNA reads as TGTGCCAGCAGAAGGGACACCTTGGAAGGCTACACCTTC. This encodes CASRRDTLEGYTF.

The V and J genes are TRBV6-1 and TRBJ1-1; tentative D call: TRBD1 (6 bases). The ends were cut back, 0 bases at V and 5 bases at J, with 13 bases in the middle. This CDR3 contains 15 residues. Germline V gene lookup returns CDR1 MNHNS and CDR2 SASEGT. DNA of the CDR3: TGTGCCAGCAGTGAAGCGGCCAGGGGTTTGACTGAAGCTTTCTTT. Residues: CASSEAARGLTEAFF.

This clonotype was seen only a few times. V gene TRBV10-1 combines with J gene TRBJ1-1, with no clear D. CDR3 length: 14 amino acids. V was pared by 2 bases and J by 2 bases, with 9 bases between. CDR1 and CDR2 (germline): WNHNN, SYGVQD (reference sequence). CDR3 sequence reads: CASSEGRVNTEAFF. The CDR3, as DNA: TGCGCCAGCAGTGAGGGCAGAGTAAACACTGAAGCTTTCTTT.

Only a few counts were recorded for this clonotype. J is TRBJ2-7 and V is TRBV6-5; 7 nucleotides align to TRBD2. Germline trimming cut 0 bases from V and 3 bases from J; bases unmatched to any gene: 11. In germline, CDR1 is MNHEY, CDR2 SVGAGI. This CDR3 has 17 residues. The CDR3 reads CASSYSWLAVRSYEQYF. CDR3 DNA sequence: TGTGCCAGCAGTTACTCTTGGCTAGCGGTCCGGAGCTACGAGCAGTACTTC.

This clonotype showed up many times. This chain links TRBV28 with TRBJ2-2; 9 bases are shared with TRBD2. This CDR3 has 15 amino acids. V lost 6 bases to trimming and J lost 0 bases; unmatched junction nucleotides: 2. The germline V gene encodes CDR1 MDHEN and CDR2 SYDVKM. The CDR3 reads CASSLAGANTGELFF. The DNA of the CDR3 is TGTGCCAGCAGCTTAGCGGGAGCGAACACCGGGGAGCTGTTTTTT.

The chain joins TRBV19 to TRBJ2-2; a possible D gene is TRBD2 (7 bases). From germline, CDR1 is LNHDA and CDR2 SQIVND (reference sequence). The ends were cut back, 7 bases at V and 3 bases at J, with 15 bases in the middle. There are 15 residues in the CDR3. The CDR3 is CASTRGAEDTGELFF. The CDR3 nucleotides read TGTGCCAGTACCCGGGGGGCGGAGGACACCGGGGAGCTGTTTTTT.

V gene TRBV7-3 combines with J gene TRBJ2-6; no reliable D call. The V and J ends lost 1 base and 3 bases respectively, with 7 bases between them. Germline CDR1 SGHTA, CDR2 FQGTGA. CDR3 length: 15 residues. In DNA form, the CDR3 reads TGTGCCAGCAGCTTAATGTCCGGTGGGGCCAACGTCCTGACTTTC. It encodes CASSLMSGGANVLTF.

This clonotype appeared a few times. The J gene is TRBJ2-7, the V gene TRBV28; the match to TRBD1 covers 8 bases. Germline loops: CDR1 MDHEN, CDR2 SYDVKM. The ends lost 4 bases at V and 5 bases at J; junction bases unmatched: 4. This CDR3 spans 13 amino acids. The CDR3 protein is CASSSGQADEQYF. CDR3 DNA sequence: TGTGCCAGCAGTTCGGGACAGGCAGACGAGCAGTACTTC. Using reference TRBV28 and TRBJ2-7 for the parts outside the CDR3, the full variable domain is DVKVTQSSRYLVKRTGEKVFLECVQDMDHENMFWYRQDPGLGLRLIYFSYDVKMKEKGDIPEGYSVSREKKERFSLILESASTNQTSMYLCASSSGQADEQYFGPGTRLTVT.

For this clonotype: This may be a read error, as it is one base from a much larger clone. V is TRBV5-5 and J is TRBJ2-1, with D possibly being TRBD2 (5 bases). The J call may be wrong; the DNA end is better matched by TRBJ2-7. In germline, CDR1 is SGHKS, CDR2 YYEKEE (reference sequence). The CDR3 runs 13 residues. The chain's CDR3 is CASGPERYNEQYF. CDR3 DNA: TGTGCCAGCGGGCCGGAGCGGTACAATGAGCAGTACTTC.

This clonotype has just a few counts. The CDR3 region has the DNA TGTGCCAGCAGCCAGGCTGGGGCCAACGTCCTGACTTTC. Translation gives CASSQAGANVLTF. The chain carries TRBV14 and TRBJ2-6; no firm D call. Germline values: CDR1 SGHDN, CDR2 FVKESK. This CDR3 contains 13 residues. Trimming removed 3 bases from V and 2 bases from J, with 2 bases in between.

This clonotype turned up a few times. The CDR3 sequence: CASSYLLPGVSGNTIYF. The DNA of the CDR3 is TGTGCCAGCAGTTACTTACTACCAGGAGTCTCTGGAAACACCATATATTTT. J is TRBJ1-3 and V is TRBV6-2 or TRBV6-3; D gene unclear. The V end lost 1 base, the J end lost 0 bases, and 13 bases lay between the germline ends. This CDR3 comprises 17 residues. The V gene's germline CDR1 is MNHEY and CDR2 SVGEGT.

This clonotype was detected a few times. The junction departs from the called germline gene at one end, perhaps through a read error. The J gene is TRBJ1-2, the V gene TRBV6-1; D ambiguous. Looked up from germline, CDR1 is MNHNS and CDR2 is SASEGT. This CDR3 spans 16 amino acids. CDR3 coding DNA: TGTGCCAGCATTAGGCCTTTTGGTTCTGAGAGCGATGGCTACGCCTTC. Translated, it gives CASIRPFGSESDGYAF.

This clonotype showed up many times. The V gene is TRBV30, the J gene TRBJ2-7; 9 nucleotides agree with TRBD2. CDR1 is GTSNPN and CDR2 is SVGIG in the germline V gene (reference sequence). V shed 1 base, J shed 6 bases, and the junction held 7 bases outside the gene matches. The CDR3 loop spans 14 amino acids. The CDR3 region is CAWSDIAGDSEQYF. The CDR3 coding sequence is TGTGCCTGGAGTGACATAGCGGGAGACAGCGAGCAGTACTTC.

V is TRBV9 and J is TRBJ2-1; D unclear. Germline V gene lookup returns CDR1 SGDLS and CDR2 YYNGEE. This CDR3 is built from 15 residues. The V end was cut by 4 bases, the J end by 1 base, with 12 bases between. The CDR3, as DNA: TGTGCCAGCAGCCCAAGTTCGGAATCCTACAATGAGCAGTTCTTC. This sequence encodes CASSPSSESYNEQFF.

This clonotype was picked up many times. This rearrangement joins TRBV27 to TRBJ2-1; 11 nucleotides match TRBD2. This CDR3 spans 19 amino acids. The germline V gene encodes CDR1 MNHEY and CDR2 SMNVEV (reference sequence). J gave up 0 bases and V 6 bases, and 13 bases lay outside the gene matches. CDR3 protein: CASSLAFLTSGSSYNEQFF. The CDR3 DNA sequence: TGTGCCAGCAGCCTAGCCTTCCTTACTAGCGGGAGCTCCTACAATGAGCAGTTCTTC.

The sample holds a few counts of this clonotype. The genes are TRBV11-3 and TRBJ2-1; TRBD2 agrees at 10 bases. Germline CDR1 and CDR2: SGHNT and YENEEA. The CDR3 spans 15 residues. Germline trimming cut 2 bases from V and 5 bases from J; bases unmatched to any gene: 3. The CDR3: CASSLTSGTNNEQFF. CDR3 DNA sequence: TGTGCCAGCAGCTTAACTAGCGGGACAAACAATGAGCAGTTCTTC.

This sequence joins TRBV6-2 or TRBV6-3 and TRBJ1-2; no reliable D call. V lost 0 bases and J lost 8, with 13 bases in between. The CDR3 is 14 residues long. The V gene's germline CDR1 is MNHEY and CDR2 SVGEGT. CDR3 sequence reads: CASSYSTQQNGYTF. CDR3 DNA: TGTGCCAGCAGTTACTCGACCCAACAAAACGGCTACACCTTC.

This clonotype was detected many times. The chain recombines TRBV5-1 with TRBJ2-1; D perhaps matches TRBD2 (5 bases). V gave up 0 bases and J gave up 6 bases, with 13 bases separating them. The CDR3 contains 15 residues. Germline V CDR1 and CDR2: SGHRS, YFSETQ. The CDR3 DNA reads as TGCGCCAGCAGCTTGGTCAGGACTGGGGTCAATGAGCAGTTCTTC. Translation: CASSLVRTGVNEQFF. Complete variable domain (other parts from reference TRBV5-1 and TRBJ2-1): KAGVTQTPRYLIKTRGQQVTLSCSPISGHRSVSWYQQTPGQGLQFLFEYFSETQRNKGNFPGRFSGRQFSNSRSEMNVSTLELGDSALYLCASSLVRTGVNEQFFGPGTRLTVL.

DNA of the CDR3: TGTGCCAGCAGTTTCGCTACAGGGGGAGGTTTGGACTATGGCTACACCTTC. This sequence encodes CASSFATGGGLDYGYTF. The chain has TRBV28 and TRBJ1-2; 8 bases match TRBD1. The V segment lost 3 bases and the J segment 3 bases; nucleotides outside the gene matches: 12. This CDR3 region has 17 residues. The germline V gene encodes CDR1 MDHEN and CDR2 SYDVKM.

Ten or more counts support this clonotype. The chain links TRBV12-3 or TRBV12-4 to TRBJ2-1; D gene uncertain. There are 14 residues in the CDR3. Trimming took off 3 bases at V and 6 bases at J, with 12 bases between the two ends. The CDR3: CASSFWGRRNEQFF. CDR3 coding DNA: TGTGCCAGCAGTTTTTGGGGAAGGCGCAATGAGCAGTTCTTC.

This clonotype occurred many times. The CDR3 loop reads CASSFPPKTQETQYF. Written as DNA, the CDR3 is TGTGCCAGCAGTTTCCCCCCGAAGACCCAAGAGACCCAGTACTTC. V is TRBV28 and J is TRBJ2-5, with unresolved D. Germline V gives CDR1 MDHEN, CDR2 SYDVKM. V was cut by 3 bases and J by 1 base, with 12 bases left in between. This CDR3 region has 15 residues.